The next 5 T cell receptor beta chains were all read from a single sample in a study of cytomegalovirus exposure and HLA in healthy donors (dated by TCRdb to 2016 to 2017). Receptor libraries were prepared by the immunoSEQ multiplex PCR assay. A mixture of 60 forward primers for TCR Vbeta segments and 13 reverse primers for TCR Jbeta segments was used in the multiplex PCR. In TCRdb, the immuneACCESS table is reduced to in-frame sequences with V and J assigned. These tables do not hold every clone; where another copy was compared, an unresolved V gene accounts for under half, and the others remain unexplained. The sample table records roughly 140,000 clones; roughly 79% of these occur just once. The biggest ten clones account for about 0.66% of the sample. Sequencing was performed on PBMCs. Every receptor here comes from a male donor in good health and CMV-seronegative.

The chain uses TRBV18 and TRBJ1-2; D not resolved. This CDR3 has 15 amino acids. The V end lost 3 bases, the J end lost 3 bases, and 14 bases lay between the germline ends. CDR1 is KGHSH and CDR2 is LQKENI in the germline V gene. CDR3 protein: CASSPLLNGHYGYTF. The CDR3 region has the DNA TGTGCCAGCTCACCTCTCCTCAATGGGCACTATGGCTACACCTTC.

This chain links TRBV5-4 with TRBJ1-6; 7 bases line up with TRBD1. The CDR3 is 14 amino acids. Germline-derived CDR1 and CDR2 are SGHNT and YYREEE (reference sequence). J was trimmed by 6 bases and V by 4 bases; bases with no gene match: 4. The CDR3 DNA is TGTGCCAGCAGCCGGGACAGCACTAATTCACCCCTCCACTTT. It is translated as CASSRDSTNSPLHF.

The chain links TRBV6-1 to TRBJ1-3; D is uncertain. Germline lookup yields CDR1 MNHNS and CDR2 SASEGT. The V gene lost 4 bases and the J gene lost 4 bases, with 14 bases spanning the gap. The CDR3 is 15 residues long. The CDR3 sequence is CASSVSEGNGNTIYF. The CDR3 coding sequence is TGTGCCAGCAGTGTATCTGAGGGCAACGGAAACACCATATATTTT.

V and J are TRBV19 and TRBJ2-2; 8 bases fit TRBD1. CDR1 is LNHDA and CDR2 is SQIVND in the germline V gene (reference sequence). The length of the CDR3 is 15 residues. Trimming took 4 bases from V and 3 from J; bases not matched to a gene: 4. CDR3 amino acids: CASSTVDRDTGELFF. CDR3 coding DNA: TGTGCCAGTAGTACCGTGGACAGGGACACCGGGGAGCTGTTTTTT. The full variable domain, in which reference TRBV19 and TRBJ2-2 provide the parts outside the CDR3, is DGGITQSPKYLFRKEGQNVTLSCEQNLNHDAMYWYRQDPGQGLRLIYYSQIVNDFQKGDIAEGYSVSREKKESFPLTVTSAQKNPTAFYLCASSTVDRDTGELFFGEGSRLTVL.

The chain links TRBV6-6 to TRBJ2-1; 10 nucleotides align to TRBD2. V trimming: 2 bases; J trimming: 9 bases; junction bases outside the gene matches: 4. Looked up from germline, CDR1 is MNHNY and CDR2 is SVGAGI (reference sequence). This CDR3 spans 14 amino acids. CDR3 nucleotides: TGTGCCAGCAGTTACGAGCGGGAGGGCGGTGAGCAGTTCTTC. Translating gives CASSYEREGGEQFF.